These T cell receptor beta chains were read from a single sample in a study of CD8 T cells in Susac syndrome. One entry per CDR3 protein results from TCRdb running MiXCR on the immunoSEQ multiplex PCR reads. The table lists over 100,000 distinct CDR3 sequences, about 94% of them singletons. The sequencing input was CD8+ T cells from PBMCs. The receptors originated from a human donor with Susac syndrome. CDR3s include the opening cysteine and the closing phenylalanine or tryptophan. A D gene is named only where the DNA matches it firmly. Clone size appears in some rows only: once, few, many, or a class for an expanded clone.

d_call,clone_size,v_call,j_call,cdr3_aa,cdr3_nt
.,.,TRBV12-3/TRBV12-4,TRBJ1-2,CASSLVSNYGYTF,TGTGCCAGCAGTTTAGTCAGCAACTATGGCTACACCTTC
.,.,TRBV25-1,TRBJ1-2,CASSEGYGGYTF,TGTGCCAGCAGTGAGGGGTACGGTGGCTACACCTTC
.,.,TRBV12-3/TRBV12-4,TRBJ2-3,CASSLRGPTDTQYF,TGTGCCAGCAGTTTACGTGGACCCACAGATACGCAGTATTTT
.,.,TRBV24-1,TRBJ1-5,CATSDSVSGEPQHF,TGTGCCACCAGTGACTCGGTCTCAGGTGAGCCCCAGCATTTT
.,.,TRBV24-1,TRBJ2-3,CATSDSTGSRTDTQYF,TGTGCCACCAGTGACTCCACAGGGAGTCGGACAGATACGCAGTATTTT
TRBD1,.,TRBV6-1,TRBJ1-2,CASSPGTGVTNYGYTF,TGTGCCAGCAGTCCCGGGACAGGGGTGACTAACTATGGCTACACCTTC
TRBD2,.,TRBV15,TRBJ2-5,CATSRLMTSGGRETQYF,TGTGCCACCAGCAGACTAATGACTAGCGGGGGGAGAGAGACCCAGTACTTC
.,.,TRBV6-5,TRBJ2-5,CASSYGSPGTQYF,TGTGCCAGCAGTTACGGCTCCCCGGGCACCCAGTACTTC
.,.,TRBV7-8,TRBJ1-6,CASSLEFRRQGNSPLHF,TGTGCCAGCAGCTTAGAATTCCGGCGGCAGGGGAATTCACCCCTCCACTTT
TRBD1,.,TRBV30,TRBJ1-6,CAWRPGQGNSPLHF,TGTGCCTGGAGACCGGGACAGGGAAACTCACCCCTCCACTTT
.,.,TRBV29-1,TRBJ2-7,CSARRQGYEQYF,TGCAGCGCCCGACGGCAGGGCTACGAGCAGTACTTC
.,.,TRBV2,TRBJ2-1,CASDLYNEQFF,TGTGCCAGCGACCTTTACAATGAGCAGTTCTTC
.,.,TRBV9,TRBJ1-1,CASSVDSTNTEAFF,TGTGCCAGCAGCGTGGACAGTACGAACACTGAAGCTTTCTTT
TRBD2,.,TRBV7-9,TRBJ2-7,CASSLAGEGQYEQYF,TGTGCCAGCAGCTTAGCGGGGGAGGGGCAATACGAGCAGTACTTC
.,few,TRBV5-4,TRBJ2-5,CASSLDQAQQETQYF,TGTGCCAGCAGCTTGGACCAGGCACAACAAGAGACCCAGTACTTC
.,.,TRBV9,TRBJ2-5,CASSVAGAEETQYF,TGTGCCAGCAGCGTAGCCGGAGCAGAAGAGACCCAGTACTTC
.,.,TRBV9,TRBJ2-5,CASSPAGTAWTQYF,TGTGCCAGCAGCCCTGCCGGGACGGCGTGGACCCAGTACTTC
.,.,TRBV5-1,TRBJ2-6,CASSLRSSGANVLTF,TGCGCCAGCAGCTTAAGGAGCTCTGGGGCCAACGTCCTGACTTTC